The rows below give T cell receptor beta chains drawn from one sample of a study of CD8+ T cells in alopecia areata. Sequenced by immunoSEQ multiplex PCR; TCRdb stores in-frame clones only, minus some. The table records some 210,000 clones, about 60% of them present only once. Sequences were derived from CD4+ T cells sorted from blood, sampled at week 0. The receptors derive from a human donor with alopecia areata. CDR3s include the opening cysteine and the closing phenylalanine or tryptophan. A D gene is named only where the DNA matches it firmly. Only some rows state a clone size, as once, few, many or a class for expanded clones.

>TRBJ2-1|-|-|TRBV5-1
CASGSLDNYNEQFF
TGCGCCAGCGGTTCCTTGGATAACTACAATGAGCAGTTCTTC
>TRBJ2-7|-|-|TRBV7-9
CASSLGHSYEQYF
TGTGCCAGCAGCTTAGGCCACTCCTACGAGCAGTACTTC
>TRBJ2-7|-|-|TRBV29-1
CSVRDFPLYEQYF
TGCAGCGTAAGAGATTTCCCACTTTACGAGCAGTACTTC
>TRBJ1-2|-|-|TRBV30
CAWSLLGGNYGYTF
TGTGCCTGGAGTCTCCTGGGAGGAAACTATGGCTACACCTTC
>TRBJ2-5|-|-|TRBV5-4
CASSLDERETQYF
TGTGCCAGCAGCTTGGATGAGAGGGAGACCCAGTACTTC
>TRBJ2-3|-|few|TRBV30
CAWSVGGTPGADTQYF
TGTGCCTGGAGTGTAGGAGGGACCCCGGGAGCAGATACGCAGTATTTT
>TRBJ1-1|-|few|TRBV5-5
CASSLETEAFF
TGTGCCAGCAGCTTGGAGACTGAAGCTTTCTTT
>TRBJ1-2|TRBD1|-|TRBV7-9
CASSRDRGYTNYGYTF
TGTGCCAGCAGTCGCGACAGGGGGTATACTAACTATGGCTACACCTTC
>TRBJ1-2|-|-|TRBV10-2
CASSELGILGYGYTF
TGCGCCAGCAGTGAGCTCGGGATATTGGGCTATGGCTACACCTTC
>TRBJ2-1|TRBD2|once|TRBV7-9
CASTKIRTSGVYEQFF
TGTGCCAGCACCAAAATTAGGACTAGCGGGGTGTATGAGCAGTTCTTC
>TRBJ2-7|TRBD1|few|TRBV4-2
CASSQERQGPYEQYF
TGTGCCAGCAGCCAAGAACGACAGGGCCCGTACGAGCAGTACTTC
>TRBJ1-5|TRBD1|-|TRBV10-3
CAISEGGTGNQPQHF
TGTGCCATCAGTGAGGGCGGGACAGGGAATCAGCCCCAGCATTTT
>TRBJ2-7|-|-|TRBV29-1
CSVEQGKREQYF
TGCAGCGTTGAGCAGGGGAAACGCGAGCAGTACTTC
>TRBJ2-2|TRBD2|few|TRBV28
CASRNSSGRALFIGELFF
TGTGCCAGCAGGAATTCTAGCGGGAGGGCCCTCTTTATCGGGGAGCTGTTTTTT
>TRBJ2-3|TRBD2|-|TRBV30
CAWRVAGGPNTQYF
TGTGCCTGGAGAGTAGCGGGAGGGCCGAATACGCAGTATTTT
>TRBJ1-2|-|few|TRBV5-1
CASSLAGPDGYTF
TGCGCCAGCAGCTTGGCCGGACCAGATGGCTACACCTTC
>TRBJ1-1|-|-|TRBV4-1
CASSPQRGESTEAFF
TGCGCCAGCAGCCCCCAGAGGGGGGAGAGCACTGAAGCTTTCTTT
>TRBJ1-2|TRBD1|-|TRBV6-1
CASSRQGTNYGYTF
TGTGCCAGCAGTCGACAGGGCACTAACTATGGCTACACCTTC
>TRBJ2-6|-|-|TRBV7-2
CASSSSSGANVLTF
TGTGCCAGCAGCTCTAGCTCTGGGGCCAACGTCCTGACTTTC
>TRBJ1-2|-|-|TRBV2
CASSGHYGYTF
TGTGCCAGCAGTGGGCACTATGGCTACACCTTC
>TRBJ1-2|-|-|TRBV25-1
CASSERKAGDGYTF
TGTGCCAGCAGTGAGAGAAAGGCAGGCGATGGCTACACCTTC
>TRBJ1-2|-|few|TRBV9
CASSATVAYGYTF
TGTGCCAGCAGCGCCACTGTGGCCTATGGCTACACCTTC
>TRBJ1-2|-|-|TRBV7-3
CASSPQANYGYTF
TGTGCCAGCAGCCCTCAAGCTAACTATGGCTACACCTTC
>TRBJ2-3|TRBD1|-|TRBV4-1
CASGFTGADTQYF
TGCGCCAGCGGATTTACAGGGGCAGATACGCAGTATTTT
>TRBJ2-7|-|-|TRBV6-1
CASSVQGGYEQYF
TGTGCCAGCAGTGTACAGGGCGGATACGAGCAGTACTTC
>TRBJ1-2|-|-|TRBV29-1
CSVELNYGYTF
TGCAGCGTTGAACTTAACTATGGCTACACCTTC
>TRBJ2-2|TRBD2|-|TRBV29-1
CSVEGGSGDNTGELFF
TGCAGCGTTGAAGGTGGGAGCGGGGATAACACCGGGGAGCTGTTTTTT
>TRBJ2-5|TRBD2|few|TRBV30
CAWSSGRTGFETQYF
TGTGCCTGGAGTTCCGGGAGGACCGGATTCGAGACCCAGTACTTC
>TRBJ1-5|-|-|TRBV30
CAWSVGGNQPQHF
TGTGCCTGGAGTGTTGGAGGGAATCAGCCCCAGCATTTT